This T cell receptor beta chain originates from a study of response to subunit inactivated influenza vaccine. In this sample, this clonotype turned up a few times. A single record per CDR3 protein comes from TCRdb applying MiXCR to the RT-PCR reads. Among 530,000 or so distinct CDR3 sequences listed, less than 15% were seen once. The V gene's germline CDR1 is LGHDT and CDR2 YNNKEL (reference sequence). The germline V and J ends were trimmed by 4 bases and 6 bases, with 13 bases remaining between them. The CDR3 is 14 residues long. This TCR was sampled from a man aged 50 or older who received an inactivated influenza vaccine. The chain recombines TRBV3-1 with TRBJ2-1; no clear D. This sample comprised PBMCs from blood, obtained about 11 days after vaccination. The DNA of the CDR3 is TGTGCCAGCAGCCCTCTCCCCGGGCCCAATGAGCAGTTCTTC. As protein: CASSPLPGPNEQFF.